The 30 T cell receptor beta chains listed next were all sequenced from one sample in a study of cytomegalovirus exposure and HLA in healthy donors. The PCR had 60 Vbeta and 13 Jbeta primers. Some clones are missing from TCRdb's copy, which holds only in-frame ones; the method was immunoSEQ multiplex PCR. The sample lists about 150,000 clones; over 65% were seen once. Material for sequencing was PBMCs. The source of these receptors is a man aged 18 to 35 in good health and CMV-seropositive.

This clone was seen more than once but under ten times. This chain connects TRBV14 to TRBJ1-2, with D possibly TRBD1 on 6 matching bases. CDR1 and CDR2 (germline): SGHDN, FVKESK. V lost 5 bases, J lost 5 bases, and 18 bases lay in between. This CDR3 is built from 15 residues. This CDR3 reads CASSLLSGTIYGYTF. The CDR3 DNA follows: TGTGCCAGCAGCTTGTTATCCGGGACAATTTATGGCTACACCTTC. Full variable domain (missing parts from reference TRBV14 and TRBJ1-2): EAGVTQFPSHSVIEKGQTVTLRCDPISGHDNLYWYRRVMGKEIKFLLHFVKESKQDESGMPNNRFLAERTGGTYSTLKVQPAELEDSGVYFCASSLLSGTIYGYTFGSGTRLTVV.

This rearrangement joins TRBV7-2 to TRBJ2-3; possibly TRBD2 for D (6 bases). Germline V CDR1 and CDR2: SGHTA, FQGNSA. The V and J ends lost 1 base and 2 bases respectively, with 13 bases between them. The length of the CDR3 is 16 residues. CDR3 nucleotides: TGTGCCAGCAGCTTAGTGGCTAGCGTAGTCACAGATACGCAGTATTTT. Protein sequence: CASSLVASVVTDTQYF.

The chain has TRBV30 and TRBJ1-5; D not certain. CDR1 is GTSNPN, CDR2 SVGIG, per germline (reference sequence). The CDR3 covers 13 residues. With 1 base removed from V and 7 bases from J, the gap between germline ends came to 11 bases. The CDR3 loop is CAWSDIYGQPQHF. DNA for the CDR3: TGTGCCTGGAGTGATATCTACGGGCAGCCCCAGCATTTT.

This sequence joins TRBV5-1 and TRBJ2-3, with 14 bases matching TRBD2. The ends lost 0 bases at V and 3 bases at J; junction bases unmatched: 6. This CDR3 region has 18 residues. Germline V gene lookup returns CDR1 SGHRS and CDR2 YFSETQ. The CDR3 sequence: CASSLGLAGGPWTDTQYF. CDR3 sequence (DNA): TGCGCCAGCAGCTTGGGACTAGCGGGAGGGCCGTGGACAGATACGCAGTATTTT.

The rearrangement joins TRBV7-9 to TRBJ2-5, with D possibly TRBD1 on 6 matching bases. The CDR3 covers 15 residues. The germline V gene has CDR1 SEHNR and CDR2 FQNEAQ (reference sequence). V was shortened by 5 bases and J by 3 bases, with 16 bases between the two germline ends. CDR3 sequence (DNA): TGTGCCAGCAGCCCATTTGGGGGCAGGGAAGAGACCCAGTACTTC. Its translation: CASSPFGGREETQYF.

CDR3 region: CASSFLWTGNTEAFF. The DNA for the CDR3 is TGTGCCAGCAGTTTCCTCTGGACAGGGAACACTGAAGCTTTCTTT. The chain combines TRBV28 with TRBJ1-1; 7 bases align to TRBD1. Unmatched junction bases numbered 5, after V lost 3 bases and J lost 1 base. Germline CDR1 is MDHEN and CDR2 is SYDVKM. The CDR3 extends over 15 amino acids.

The rearrangement links TRBV19 to TRBJ2-2; possible D gene TRBD1, 6 bases. V lost 5 bases to trimming and J lost 7 bases, with 14 bases between them. The CDR3 is 14 amino acids. CDR1 is LNHDA, CDR2 SQIVND, per germline (reference sequence). In nucleotides, the CDR3 is TGTGCCAGTAGTGAGACAGGTGGGGGCGGGGAGCTGTTTTTT. It translates to CASSETGGGGELFF.

This clone came up a few times. The CDR3 region is CASSSTGALNEKLFF. The CDR3 bases are TGTGCCAGCAGTTCGACAGGGGCCCTTAATGAAAAACTGTTTTTT. This sequence joins TRBV28 and TRBJ1-4; 8 nucleotides match TRBD1. This CDR3 has 15 residues. The ends lost 4 bases at V and 4 bases at J; junction bases unmatched: 5. Germline V lookup: CDR1 MDHEN, CDR2 SYDVKM.

The CDR3 sequence is CASSIGGGGVRDTQYF. The CDR3 bases are TGTGCCAGTAGTATCGGGGGCGGGGGGGTCAGAGATACGCAGTATTTT. This chain joins TRBV19 and TRBJ2-3; 9 bases are a match to TRBD2. V lost 3 bases to trimming and J lost 5 bases; unmatched junction nucleotides: 9. Germline V gives CDR1 LNHDA, CDR2 SQIVND (reference sequence). There are 16 residues in the CDR3.

The J gene is TRBJ2-3, the V gene TRBV7-2; D gene ambiguous. There are 12 residues in the CDR3. Per germline, CDR1 SGHTA and CDR2 FQGNSA. Trimming left V 5 bases short and J 8 bases short, with 11 bases between. The CDR3 nucleotides read TGTGCCAGCAGCCCCCTCAGTGCTACGCAGTATTTT. It translates to CASSPLSATQYF.

This chain links TRBV7-8 with TRBJ1-1; a possible D gene is TRBD1 (5 bases). Trimming took 2 bases from V and 1 from J, leaving 8 bases between them. The CDR3 runs to 14 residues. CDR1 is SGHVS and CDR2 is FQNEAQ in the germline V gene. This CDR3 is CASSLPGQNTEAFF. In DNA form, the CDR3 reads TGTGCCAGCAGCTTACCCGGACAGAACACTGAAGCTTTCTTT.

The CDR3 protein is CASSLGQGARRSNQPQHF. In nucleotides, the CDR3 is TGCGCCAGCAGCTTGGGACAGGGGGCGAGGCGTAGCAATCAGCCCCAGCATTTT. The gene calls are TRBV5-1 and TRBJ1-5; 10 bases are shared with TRBD1. CDR1 is SGHRS and CDR2 is YFSETQ in the germline V gene. J gave up 0 bases and V 0 bases, and 6 bases lay outside the gene matches. This CDR3 comprises 18 residues. The entire variable domain, with the rest obtained from reference TRBV5-1 and TRBJ1-5, is as follows: KAGVTQTPRYLIKTRGQQVTLSCSPISGHRSVSWYQQTPGQGLQFLFEYFSETQRNKGNFPGRFSGRQFSNSRSEMNVSTLELGDSALYLCASSLGQGARRSNQPQHFGDGTRLSIL.

This rearrangement joins TRBV11-2 to TRBJ1-6; a possible D gene is TRBD1 (5 bases). CDR1 is SGHAT and CDR2 is FQNNGV in the germline V gene. The V end lost 1 base, the J end lost 18 bases, and 16 bases lay between the germline ends. The CDR3 contains 13 residues. CDR3 in amino acids: CASSLGGWRQCHF. CDR3 nucleotides: TGTGCCAGCAGCTTAGGGGGTTGGAGACAGTGCCACTTT. The full variable domain, completed using reference TRBV11-2 and TRBJ1-6, is EAGVAQSPRYKIIEKRQSVAFWCNPISGHATLYWYQQILGQGPKLLIQFQNNGVVDDSQLPKDRFSAERLKGVDSTLKIQPAKLEDSAVYLCASSLGGWRQCHFGNGTRLTVT.

This rearrangement joins TRBV29-1 to TRBJ2-7, with 12 bases aligning to TRBD2. The CDR3 has 14 amino acids. V lost 8 bases to trimming and J lost 6 bases; unmatched junction nucleotides: 11. CDR1 is SQVTM and CDR2 is ANQGSEA in the germline V gene. DNA of the CDR3: TGCAGCATTCTAGCGGGAGGGCCCCTCGTCGAGCAGTACTTC. This translates into CSILAGGPLVEQYF.

In its sample, this clone was seen once. The V and J genes are TRBV28 and TRBJ2-1; the match to TRBD1 covers 9 bases. V dropped 8 bases and J dropped 8; count of bases not matched to a gene: 10. This CDR3 has 14 amino acids. From germline, CDR1 is MDHEN and CDR2 SYDVKM. The DNA for the CDR3 is TGTGCCAGCCGAGGGACAGGGCCCGGGCATGAGCAGTTCTTC. It translates to CASRGTGPGHEQFF.

The J gene is TRBJ2-3, the V gene TRBV29-1; D is possibly TRBD1 (6 bases). Germline CDR1 and CDR2: SQVTM and ANQGSEA. This CDR3 has 11 residues. Trimming removed 7 bases from V and 6 bases from J, with 11 bases in between. CDR3 protein: CSGTVTDTQYF. In DNA, the CDR3 is TGCAGCGGGACAGTAACGGATACGCAGTATTTT.

The chain is built from TRBV6-5 and TRBJ1-2, with D perhaps matching TRBD1 (5 bases). The CDR3 totals 13 residues. Between the trimmed V and J ends, which lost 8 bases and 5 bases, there was a span of 15 bases. Germline assignment: CDR1 MNHEY and CDR2 SVGAGI. The CDR3, as DNA: TGTGCCAGCGTGCGGGGCGCCGGTTATGGCTACACCTTC. This encodes CASVRGAGYGYTF.

The chain links TRBV5-4 to TRBJ2-7; TRBD2 is a possible D gene (6 bases). Trimming stripped 4 bases from V and 4 bases from J, with 18 bases between. CDR3 size: 15 residues. Germline CDR1 is SGHNT and CDR2 is YYREEE (reference sequence). CDR3 residues: CASSAGMEGWYEQYF. DNA of the CDR3: TGTGCCAGCAGCGCGGGCATGGAGGGTTGGTACGAGCAGTACTTC.

V usage is TRBV14 and J usage is TRBJ1-6; no firm D call. V lost 8 bases and J 2 bases, leaving 7 bases between the germline ends. Germline CDR1 and CDR2: SGHDN and FVKESK. This CDR3 spans 13 amino acids. CDR3: CASAGTYNSPLHF. DNA of the CDR3: TGTGCCAGCGCCGGGACCTATAATTCACCCCTCCACTTT.

In this sample, this clone turned up once. J is TRBJ1-5 and V is TRBV15, with TRBD1 matching over 9 bases. The CDR3 covers 15 residues. V gave up 4 bases and J gave up 5 bases; unmatched junction bases: 6. The germline V gene encodes CDR1 LNHNV and CDR2 YYDKDF (reference sequence). CDR3 coding DNA: TGTGCCACCAGCAAATTTCGGACAGGGGATCAGCCCCAGCATTTT. Residues: CATSKFRTGDQPQHF. Complete variable domain (other parts from reference TRBV15 and TRBJ1-5): DAMVIQNPRYQVTQFGKPVTLSCSQTLNHNVMYWYQQKSSQAPKLLFHYYDKDFNNEADTPDNFQSRRPNTSFCFLDIRSPGLGDTAMYLCATSKFRTGDQPQHFGDGTRLSIL.

This chain connects TRBV18 to TRBJ2-3; D is perhaps TRBD1 (6 bases). The V end was cut by 5 bases, the J end by 1 base, with 13 bases between. Germline V CDR1 and CDR2: KGHSH, LQKENI. The CDR3 is 15 amino acids. CDR3 coding DNA: TGTGCCAGCTCAATCAGGGGCACTGGCACAGATACGCAGTATTTT. This gives the protein CASSIRGTGTDTQYF.

This clone showed up just once. The rearrangement joins TRBV28 to TRBJ2-5; no reliable D call. The J call is doubtful: the DNA matches TRBJ2-7 better. Germline V gene sequence: CDR1 MDHEN, CDR2 SYDVKM. The CDR3 consists of 14 residues. CDR3 loop: CASSLRGFPYEQYF. The CDR3 DNA reads as TGTGCCAGCAGTTTACGAGGCTTCCCCTACGAGCAGTACTTC.

This clone showed up just a few times. This sequence joins TRBV18 and TRBJ1-3, with D tentatively TRBD1 (5 bases). The CDR3 extends over 16 amino acids. V was pared by 6 bases and J by 1 base, with 16 bases between. From germline, CDR1 is KGHSH and CDR2 LQKENI. In nucleotides, the CDR3 is TGTGCCAGCTCCCAAAGACAGAGTCTATCTGGAAACACCATATATTTT. This codes for CASSQRQSLSGNTIYF.

This chain links TRBV7-2 with TRBJ2-3; 13 positions agree with TRBD2. V gave up 4 bases and J gave up 4 bases; unmatched junction bases: 8. The germline gives CDR1 SGHTA, CDR2 FQGNSA. The CDR3 is 17 amino acids. The CDR3 nucleotides read TGTGCCAGCAGCTCTAAACTAGCGGGGGGGGGTGCAGATACGCAGTATTTT. Residues: CASSSKLAGGGADTQYF. The full variable domain, its missing parts supplied by reference TRBV7-2 and TRBJ2-3, is GAGVSQSPSNKVTEKGKDVELRCDPISGHTALYWYRQSLGQGLEFLIYFQGNSAPDKSGLPSDRFSAERTGGSVSTLTIQRTQQEDSAVYLCASSSKLAGGGADTQYFGPGTRLTVL.

This clone has a handful of counts. The CDR3 region is CASRILGGGPHEQFF. CDR3 sequence (DNA): TGTGCCAGCAGAATACTCGGGGGAGGGCCACATGAGCAGTTCTTC. The V gene is TRBV28, the J gene TRBJ2-1, with 7 nucleotides matching TRBD2. The CDR3 totals 15 residues. CDR1 and CDR2 from the germline V gene are MDHEN and SYDVKM. The V gene end was trimmed by 6 bases and the J gene end by 8 bases; junction bases not matched to a gene: 13.

This clone was seen a handful of times. V is TRBV19 and J is TRBJ1-3; D is possibly TRBD1 (6 bases). V dropped 8 bases and J dropped 0 bases, with 11 bases sitting between them. The CDR3 has 14 amino acids. Looked up from germline, CDR1 is LNHDA and CDR2 is SQIVND (reference sequence). The CDR3: CASGLGGSGNTIYF. CDR3 sequence (DNA): TGTGCCAGTGGCCTAGGGGGCTCTGGAAACACCATATATTTT.

This clone was picked up a small number of times. The gene calls are TRBV28 and TRBJ1-5; TRBD1 might be the D (5 bases). This CDR3 region has 16 residues. V was clipped by 2 bases and J by 1 base, with 12 bases between them. Germline loops: CDR1 MDHEN, CDR2 SYDVKM. The CDR3 DNA sequence: TGTGCCAGCAGTTTAAGGGGATTTCGGAGCAATCAGCCCCAGCATTTT. Amino acids: CASSLRGFRSNQPQHF.

This sequence joins TRBV5-6 and TRBJ2-1; the match to TRBD2 covers 7 bases. CDR3 length: 16 residues. The V and J ends lost 0 bases and 4 bases, in that order; junction bases with no gene match: 7. The germline V gene has CDR1 SGHDT and CDR2 YYEEEE. In nucleotides, the CDR3 is TGTGCCAGCAGCTTGGCTGGAGCGGGGTTTTACAATGAGCAGTTCTTC. It yields the protein CASSLAGAGFYNEQFF.

V gene TRBV5-1 combines with J gene TRBJ2-7, with TRBD1 as a possible D gene (7 bases). The germline CDR1 and CDR2 sequences are SGHRS and YFSETQ. V was cut by 3 bases and J by 7 bases, with 17 bases left in between. This CDR3 comprises 14 residues. CDR3 DNA: TGCGCCAGCAGCTGGCGGGACAGTTTCCAGGAGCAGTACTTC. Translation gives CASSWRDSFQEQYF.

This clone was recorded a few times. The rearrangement links TRBV5-4 to TRBJ2-2; D might be TRBD1 (5 bases). The germline V and J ends were trimmed by 4 bases and 2 bases, with 12 bases remaining between them. The CDR3 loop spans 15 amino acids. From germline, CDR1 is SGHNT and CDR2 YYREEE (reference sequence). The CDR3 sequence is CASSEWQGNTGELFF. The CDR3, as DNA: TGTGCCAGCAGCGAGTGGCAGGGCAACACCGGGGAGCTGTTTTTT.